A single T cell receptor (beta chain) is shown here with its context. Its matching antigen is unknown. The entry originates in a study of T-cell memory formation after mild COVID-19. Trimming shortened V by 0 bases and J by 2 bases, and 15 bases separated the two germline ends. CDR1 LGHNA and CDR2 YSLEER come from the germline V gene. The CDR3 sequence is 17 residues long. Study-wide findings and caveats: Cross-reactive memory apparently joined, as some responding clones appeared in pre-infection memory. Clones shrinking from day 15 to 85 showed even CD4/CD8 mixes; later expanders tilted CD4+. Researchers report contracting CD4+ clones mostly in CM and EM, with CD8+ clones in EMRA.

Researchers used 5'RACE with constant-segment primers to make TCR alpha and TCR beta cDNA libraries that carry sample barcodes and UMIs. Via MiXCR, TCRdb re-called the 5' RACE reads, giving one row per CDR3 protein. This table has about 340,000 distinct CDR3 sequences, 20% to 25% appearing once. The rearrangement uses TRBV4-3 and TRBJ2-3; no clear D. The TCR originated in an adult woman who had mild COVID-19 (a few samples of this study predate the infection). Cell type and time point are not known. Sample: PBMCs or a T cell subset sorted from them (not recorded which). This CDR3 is CASSQDYATGPTDTQYF. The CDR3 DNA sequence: TGCGCCAGCAGCCAAGATTACGCGACGGGCCCCACAGATACGCAGTATTTT.